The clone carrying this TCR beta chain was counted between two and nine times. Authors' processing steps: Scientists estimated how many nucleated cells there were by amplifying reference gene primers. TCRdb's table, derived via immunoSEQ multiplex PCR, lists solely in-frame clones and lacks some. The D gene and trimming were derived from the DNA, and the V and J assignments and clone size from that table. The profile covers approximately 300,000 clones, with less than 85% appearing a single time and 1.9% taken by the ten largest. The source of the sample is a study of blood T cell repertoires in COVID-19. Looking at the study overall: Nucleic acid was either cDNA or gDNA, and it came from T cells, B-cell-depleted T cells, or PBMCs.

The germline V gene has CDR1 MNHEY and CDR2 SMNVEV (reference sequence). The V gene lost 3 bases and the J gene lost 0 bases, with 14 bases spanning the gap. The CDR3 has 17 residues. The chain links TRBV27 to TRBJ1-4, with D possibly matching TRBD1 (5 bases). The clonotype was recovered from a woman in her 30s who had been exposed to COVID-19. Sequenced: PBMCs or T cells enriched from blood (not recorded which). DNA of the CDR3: TGTGCCAGCAGTTTGCGCAACTCAGGGTCAACTAATGAAAAACTGTTTTTT. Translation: CASSLRNSGSTNEKLFF.